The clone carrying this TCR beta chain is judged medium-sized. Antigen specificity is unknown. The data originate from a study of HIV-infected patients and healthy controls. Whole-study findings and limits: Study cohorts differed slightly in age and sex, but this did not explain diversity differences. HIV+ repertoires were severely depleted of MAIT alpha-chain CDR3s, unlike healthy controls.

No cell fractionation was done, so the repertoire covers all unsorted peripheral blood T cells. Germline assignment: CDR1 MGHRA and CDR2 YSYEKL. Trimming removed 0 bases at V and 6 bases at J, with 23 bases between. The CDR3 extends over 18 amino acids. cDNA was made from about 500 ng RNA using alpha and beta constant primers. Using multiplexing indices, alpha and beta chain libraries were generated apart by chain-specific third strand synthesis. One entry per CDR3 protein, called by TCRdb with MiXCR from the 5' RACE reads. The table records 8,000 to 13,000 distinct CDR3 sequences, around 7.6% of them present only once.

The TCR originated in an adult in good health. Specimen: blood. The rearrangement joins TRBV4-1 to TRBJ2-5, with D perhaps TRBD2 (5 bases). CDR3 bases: TGCGCCAGCAGCCAAGAGCCCCCGGAGATTGCTGGAGGAAAGACCCAGTACTTC. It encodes CASSQEPPEIAGGKTQYF.